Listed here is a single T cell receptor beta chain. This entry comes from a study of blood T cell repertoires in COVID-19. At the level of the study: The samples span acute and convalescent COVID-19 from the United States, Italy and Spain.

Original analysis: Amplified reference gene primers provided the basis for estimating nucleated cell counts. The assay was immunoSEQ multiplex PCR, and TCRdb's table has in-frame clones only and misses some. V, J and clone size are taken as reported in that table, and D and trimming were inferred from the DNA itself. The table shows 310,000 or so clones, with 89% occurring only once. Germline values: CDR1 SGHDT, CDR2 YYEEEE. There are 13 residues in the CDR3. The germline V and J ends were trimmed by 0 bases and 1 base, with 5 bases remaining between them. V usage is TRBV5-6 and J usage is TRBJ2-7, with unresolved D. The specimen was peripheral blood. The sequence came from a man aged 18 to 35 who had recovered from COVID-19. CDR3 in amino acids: CASSLAQSYEQYF. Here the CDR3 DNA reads TGTGCCAGCAGCTTGGCACAGTCCTACGAGCAGTACTTC.